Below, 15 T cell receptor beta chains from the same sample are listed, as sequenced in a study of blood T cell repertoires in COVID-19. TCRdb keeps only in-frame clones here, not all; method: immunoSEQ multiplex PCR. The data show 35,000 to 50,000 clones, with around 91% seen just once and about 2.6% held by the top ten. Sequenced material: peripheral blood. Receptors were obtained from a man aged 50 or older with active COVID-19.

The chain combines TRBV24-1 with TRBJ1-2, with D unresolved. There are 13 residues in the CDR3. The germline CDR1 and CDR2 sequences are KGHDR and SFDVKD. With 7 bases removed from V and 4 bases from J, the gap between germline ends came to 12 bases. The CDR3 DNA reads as TGTGCCACCAGCCAAGAGCTATCCTATGGCTACACCTTC. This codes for CATSQELSYGYTF.

CDR3 residues: CASSPGGGKSYEQYF. CDR3 nucleotides: TGTGCCAGCAGCCCCGGGGGGGGGAAGTCCTACGAGCAGTACTTC. V gene TRBV7-6 combines with J gene TRBJ2-7, with 8 bases identical to TRBD2. CDR1 and CDR2 (germline): SGHVS, FNYEAQ. V trimming: 5 bases; J trimming: 1 base; junction bases outside the gene matches: 7. The CDR3 is made up of 15 amino acids.

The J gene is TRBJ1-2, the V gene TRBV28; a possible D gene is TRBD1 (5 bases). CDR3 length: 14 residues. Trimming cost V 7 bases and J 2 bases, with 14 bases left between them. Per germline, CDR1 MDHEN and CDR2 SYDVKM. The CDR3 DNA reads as TGTGCCAGCACCGAGGGGCGGGGCAACTATGGCTACACCTTC. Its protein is CASTEGRGNYGYTF.

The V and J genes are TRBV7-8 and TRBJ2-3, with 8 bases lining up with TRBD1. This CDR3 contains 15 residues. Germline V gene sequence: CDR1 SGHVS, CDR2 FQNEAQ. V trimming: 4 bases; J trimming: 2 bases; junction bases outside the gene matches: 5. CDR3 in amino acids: CASSSDRGNTDTQYF. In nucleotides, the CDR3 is TGTGCCAGCAGCTCCGACAGGGGCAACACAGATACGCAGTATTTT. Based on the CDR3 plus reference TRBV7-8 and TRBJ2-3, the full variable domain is GAGVSQSPRYKVAKRGQDVALRCDPISGHVSLFWYQQALGQGPEFLTYFQNEAQLDKSGLPSDRFFAERPEGSVSTLKIQRTQQEDSAVYLCASSSDRGNTDTQYFGPGTRLTVL.

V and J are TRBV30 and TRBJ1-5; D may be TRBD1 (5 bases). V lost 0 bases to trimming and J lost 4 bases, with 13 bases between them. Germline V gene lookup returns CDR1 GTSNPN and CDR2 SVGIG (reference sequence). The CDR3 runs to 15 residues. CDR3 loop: CAWSVGGVLNQPQHF. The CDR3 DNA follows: TGTGCCTGGAGTGTAGGAGGGGTTTTGAATCAGCCCCAGCATTTT.

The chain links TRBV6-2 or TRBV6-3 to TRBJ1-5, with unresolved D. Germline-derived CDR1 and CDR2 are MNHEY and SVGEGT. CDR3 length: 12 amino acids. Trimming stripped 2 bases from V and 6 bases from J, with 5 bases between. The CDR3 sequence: CASSYPGQPQHF. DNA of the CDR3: TGTGCCAGCAGTTACCCCGGTCAGCCCCAGCATTTT.

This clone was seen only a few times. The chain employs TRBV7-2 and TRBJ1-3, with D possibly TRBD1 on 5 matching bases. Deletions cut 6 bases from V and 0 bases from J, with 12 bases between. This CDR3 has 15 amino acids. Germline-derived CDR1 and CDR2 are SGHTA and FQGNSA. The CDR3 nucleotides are TGTGCCAGCAGACAAGACAGTTCCTCTGGAAACACCATATATTTT. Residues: CASRQDSSSGNTIYF.

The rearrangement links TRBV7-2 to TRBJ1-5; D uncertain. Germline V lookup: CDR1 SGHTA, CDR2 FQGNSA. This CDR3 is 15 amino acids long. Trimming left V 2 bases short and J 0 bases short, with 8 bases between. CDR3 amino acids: CASSLTSYSNQPQHF. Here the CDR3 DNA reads TGTGCCAGCAGCTTAACATCTTATAGCAATCAGCCCCAGCATTTT.

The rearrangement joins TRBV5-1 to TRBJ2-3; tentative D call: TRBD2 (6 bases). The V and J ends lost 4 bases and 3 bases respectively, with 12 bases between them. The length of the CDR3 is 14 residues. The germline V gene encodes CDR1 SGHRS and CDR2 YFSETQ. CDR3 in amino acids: CASSPGGLTDTQYF. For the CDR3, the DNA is TGCGCCAGCAGCCCCGGGGGTTTAACAGATACGCAGTATTTT. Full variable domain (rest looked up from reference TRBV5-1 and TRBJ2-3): KAGVTQTPRYLIKTRGQQVTLSCSPISGHRSVSWYQQTPGQGLQFLFEYFSETQRNKGNFPGRFSGRQFSNSRSEMNVSTLELGDSALYLCASSPGGLTDTQYFGPGTRLTVL.

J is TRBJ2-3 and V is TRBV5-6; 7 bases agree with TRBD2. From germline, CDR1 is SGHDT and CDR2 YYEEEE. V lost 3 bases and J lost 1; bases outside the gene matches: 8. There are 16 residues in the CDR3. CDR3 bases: TGTGCCAGCAGCTCGTTGGGGGGAGGGGGCACAGATACGCAGTATTTT. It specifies CASSSLGGGGTDTQYF.

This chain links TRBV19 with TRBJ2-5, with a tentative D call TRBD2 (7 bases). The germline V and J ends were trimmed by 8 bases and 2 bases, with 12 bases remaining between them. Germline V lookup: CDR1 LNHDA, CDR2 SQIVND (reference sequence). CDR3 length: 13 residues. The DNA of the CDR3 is TGTGCCAGTGGGGGGGCCCCTCAAGAGACCCAGTACTTC. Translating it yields CASGGAPQETQYF.

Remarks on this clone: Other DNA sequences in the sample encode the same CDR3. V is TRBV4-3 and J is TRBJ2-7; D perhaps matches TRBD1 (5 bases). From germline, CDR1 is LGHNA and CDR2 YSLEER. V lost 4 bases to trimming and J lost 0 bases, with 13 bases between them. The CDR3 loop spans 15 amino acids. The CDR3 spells CASSPGWADSYEQYF. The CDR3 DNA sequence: TGCGCCAGCAGCCCAGGGTGGGCCGACTCCTACGAGCAGTACTTC.

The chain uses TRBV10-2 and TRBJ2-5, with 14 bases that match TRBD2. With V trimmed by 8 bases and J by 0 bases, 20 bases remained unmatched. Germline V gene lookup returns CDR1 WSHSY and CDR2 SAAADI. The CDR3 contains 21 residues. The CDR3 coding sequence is TGCGCCAGCCTCCCACGGGGACGGATGACTAGCGGGGGGGCTAACCAAGAGACCCAGTACTTC. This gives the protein CASLPRGRMTSGGANQETQYF.

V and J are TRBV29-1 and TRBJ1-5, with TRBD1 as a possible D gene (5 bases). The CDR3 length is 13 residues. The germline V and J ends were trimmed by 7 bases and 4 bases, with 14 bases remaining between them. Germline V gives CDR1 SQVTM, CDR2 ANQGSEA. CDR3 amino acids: CSASTEGNQPQHF. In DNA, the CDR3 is TGCAGCGCCTCGACAGAAGGGAATCAGCCCCAGCATTTT.

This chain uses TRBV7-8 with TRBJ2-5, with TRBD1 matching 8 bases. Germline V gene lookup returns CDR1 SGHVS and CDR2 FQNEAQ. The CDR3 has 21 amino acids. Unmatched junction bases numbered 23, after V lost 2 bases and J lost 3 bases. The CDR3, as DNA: TGTGCCAGCAGCTTAAGACCCCCCTCCCCCTGGGCAGGGGGCGAAAAAGAGACCCAGTACTTC. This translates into CASSLRPPSPWAGGEKETQYF.